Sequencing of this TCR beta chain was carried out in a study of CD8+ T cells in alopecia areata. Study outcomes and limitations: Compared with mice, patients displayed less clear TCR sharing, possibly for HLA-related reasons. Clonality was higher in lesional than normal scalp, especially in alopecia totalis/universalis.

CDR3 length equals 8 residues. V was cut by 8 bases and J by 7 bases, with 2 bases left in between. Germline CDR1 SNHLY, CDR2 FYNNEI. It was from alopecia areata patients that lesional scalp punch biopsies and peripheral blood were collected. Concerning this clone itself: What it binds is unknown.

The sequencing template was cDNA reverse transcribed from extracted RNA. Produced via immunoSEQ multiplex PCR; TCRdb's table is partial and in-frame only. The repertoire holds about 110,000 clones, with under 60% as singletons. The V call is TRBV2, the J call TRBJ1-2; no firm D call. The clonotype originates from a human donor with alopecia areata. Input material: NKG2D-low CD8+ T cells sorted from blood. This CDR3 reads CASSGYTF. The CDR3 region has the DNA TGTGCCAGCTCTGGCTACACCTTC.